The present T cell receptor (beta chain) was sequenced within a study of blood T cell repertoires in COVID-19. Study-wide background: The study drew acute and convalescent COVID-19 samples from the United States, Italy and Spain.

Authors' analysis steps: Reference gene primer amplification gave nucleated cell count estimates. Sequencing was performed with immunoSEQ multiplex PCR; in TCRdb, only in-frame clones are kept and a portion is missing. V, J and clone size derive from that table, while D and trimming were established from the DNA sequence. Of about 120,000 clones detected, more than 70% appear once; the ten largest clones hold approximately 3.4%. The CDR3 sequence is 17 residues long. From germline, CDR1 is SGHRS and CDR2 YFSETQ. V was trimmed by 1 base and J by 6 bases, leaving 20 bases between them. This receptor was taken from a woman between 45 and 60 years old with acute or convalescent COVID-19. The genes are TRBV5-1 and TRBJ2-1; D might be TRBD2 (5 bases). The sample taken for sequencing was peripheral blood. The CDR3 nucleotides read TGCGCCAGCAGCTTGACAATTACTAGTGGTCCTGGCAATGAGCAGTTCTTC. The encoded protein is CASSLTITSGPGNEQFF.